These 18 T cell receptor beta chains share one sample of origin, sequenced in a study of CD8 T cells in Susac syndrome. Random hexamers were used to reverse transcribe 0.5 to 1 ug of RNA. One entry per CDR3 protein results from TCRdb running MiXCR on the immunoSEQ multiplex PCR reads. The data contain roughly 190,000 distinct CDR3 sequences, about 93% of them singletons. The sequencing input was CD4+ T cells from PBMCs. The source of these receptors is a human donor in good health.

CDR3 region: CASSRSGPKETQYF. CDR3 sequence (DNA): TGTGCCAGCAGCCGATCGGGACCTAAAGAGACCCAGTACTTC. J is TRBJ2-5 and V is TRBV27; either TRBD1 or TRBD2 may fit D (5 bases each). The ends were cut back, 6 bases at V and 3 bases at J, with 14 bases in the middle. CDR3 length: 14 amino acids. The V gene's germline CDR1 is MNHEY and CDR2 SMNVEV (reference sequence).

The genes are TRBV24-1 and TRBJ2-3; D call uncertain. The germline gives CDR1 KGHDR, CDR2 SFDVKD. This CDR3 spans 14 amino acids. V shed 5 bases and J shed 2 bases, with 10 bases lying between them. CDR3 in amino acids: CATSGRSYTDTQYF. Here the CDR3 DNA reads TGTGCCACCAGTGGACGGTCGTACACAGATACGCAGTATTTT.

The rearrangement uses TRBV7-8 and TRBJ1-6, with TRBD1 as a possible D gene (6 bases). The CDR3 contains 16 residues. CDR1 SGHVS and CDR2 FQNEAQ come from the germline V gene. Trimming pared 1 base from V and 5 bases from J, leaving 12 bases between. The CDR3 coding sequence is TGTGCCAGCAGCTTAGTCGGACAGATAGATAATTCACCCCTCCACTTT. Translation gives CASSLVGQIDNSPLHF.

The V gene is TRBV6-1, the J gene TRBJ2-7; D possibly uses TRBD1 or TRBD2 (5 bases each). The length of the CDR3 is 15 residues. Germline V lookup: CDR1 MNHNS, CDR2 SASEGT. Trimming removed 6 bases at V and 6 bases at J, with 21 bases between. CDR3 loop: CASRPGTRLVGEQYV. In DNA form, the CDR3 reads TGTGCCAGCAGACCCGGGACCCGCTTAGTGGGCGAGCAGTACGTC.

This chain connects TRBV7-9 to TRBJ2-5, with D perhaps TRBD1 or TRBD2 (5 bases each). The CDR3 contains 14 residues. The V and J ends lost 8 bases and 5 bases respectively, with 18 bases between them. Germline CDR1 SEHNR, CDR2 FQNEAQ (reference sequence). The CDR3 DNA reads as TGTGCCAGCGCCGGGCAGGGCGACTATGAGACCCAGTACTTC. Translation gives CASAGQGDYETQYF.

This clonotype appeared a single time. The chain employs TRBV5-1 and TRBJ2-7; D not certain. The CDR3 runs to 14 residues. The ends were cut back, 2 bases at V and 5 bases at J, with 14 bases in the middle. Per the germline V gene, CDR1 is SGHRS and CDR2 is YFSETQ. The CDR3 nucleotides read TGCGCCAGCAGCTTTATTGGGAAGGACGACGAGCAGTACTTC. Translated: CASSFIGKDDEQYF.

The chain is built from TRBV20-1 and TRBJ2-5; a weak D match, TRBD1 (6 bases). Per the germline V gene, CDR1 is DFQATT and CDR2 is SNEGSKA (reference sequence). The V end lost 0 bases, the J end lost 5 bases, and 13 bases lay between the germline ends. This CDR3 is 14 amino acids long. CDR3 sequence (DNA): TGCAGTGCTAGAGAAGGCAGGGGAAGGGAGACCCAGTACTTC. Its protein product is CSAREGRGRETQYF.

This chain links TRBV7-2 with TRBJ1-1, with no clear D. Germline V gene data show CDR1 as SGHTA and CDR2 as FQGNSA. Trimming cost V 5 bases and J 0 bases, with 10 bases left between them. There are 14 residues in the CDR3. CDR3 region: CASSVGLMNTEAFF. The CDR3 bases are TGTGCCAGCAGCGTCGGACTGATGAACACTGAAGCTTTCTTT.

The rearrangement uses TRBV28 and TRBJ2-5, with D possibly matching TRBD1 (6 bases). The CDR3 sequence is 17 residues long. Per germline, CDR1 MDHEN and CDR2 SYDVKM. With 5 bases removed from V and 5 bases from J, the gap between germline ends came to 24 bases. CDR3 in DNA: TGTGCCAGCAGTCCAATCATGGGGGCTCCCTCAGCGGAGACCCAGTACTTC. Amino acids: CASSPIMGAPSAETQYF.

The CDR3 loop reads CASTRRGNSGGNTEAFF. The CDR3, as DNA: TGTGCCAGCACCAGGAGGGGGAACAGTGGGGGGAACACTGAAGCTTTCTTT. The J gene is TRBJ1-1, the V gene TRBV3-1; TRBD1 might be the D (6 bases). Trimming stripped 7 bases from V and 1 base from J, with 22 bases between. Germline V gene sequence: CDR1 LGHDT, CDR2 YNNKEL (reference sequence). This CDR3 has 17 residues.

V is TRBV28 and J is TRBJ2-3; TRBD1 matches 8 bases. V shed 7 bases and J 5 bases; nucleotides not matched to a gene: 5. The CDR3 contains 13 residues. Germline V lookup: CDR1 MDHEN, CDR2 SYDVKM. The CDR3 region is CASKGQVRDTQYF. The CDR3, as DNA: TGTGCCAGCAAGGGACAGGTGAGAGATACGCAGTATTTT.

This chain joins TRBV5-1 and TRBJ2-1; 11 positions match TRBD2. J gave up 16 bases and V 4 bases, and 16 bases lay outside the gene matches. Germline V gene sequence: CDR1 SGHRS, CDR2 YFSETQ. The CDR3 covers 15 residues. As DNA, the CDR3 is TGCGCCAGCAGCAACGATAATTTAGCGGGGGGGCCGAACTTCTTC. Translating gives CASSNDNLAGGPNFF. The entire variable domain, with the rest obtained from reference TRBV5-1 and TRBJ2-1, is as follows: KAGVTQTPRYLIKTRGQQVTLSCSPISGHRSVSWYQQTPGQGLQFLFEYFSETQRNKGNFPGRFSGRQFSNSRSEMNVSTLELGDSALYLCASSNDNLAGGPNFFGPGTRLTVL.

The chain carries TRBV29-1 and TRBJ2-3, with D possibly being TRBD1 (6 bases). V lost 3 bases to trimming and J lost 0 bases, with 13 bases between them. The germline V gene encodes CDR1 SQVTM and CDR2 ANQGSEA. CDR3 length: 15 residues. As DNA, the CDR3 is TGCAGCGTTGAGAGGGGACACAAGAGCACAGATACGCAGTATTTT. This translates into CSVERGHKSTDTQYF.

The rearrangement links TRBV19 to TRBJ2-1; D gene uncertain. CDR1 is LNHDA, CDR2 SQIVND, per germline (reference sequence). This CDR3 spans 11 amino acids. Trimming took off 9 bases at V and 5 bases at J, with 8 bases between the two ends. In DNA, the CDR3 is TGTGCCAGCCAGACCAACAATGAGCAGTTCTTC. Translating gives CASQTNNEQFF.

This clonotype is a singleton in its sample. The rearrangement joins TRBV4-3 to TRBJ1-2, with D perhaps matching TRBD1 (5 bases). Germline V gene lookup returns CDR1 LGHNA and CDR2 YSLEER. Trimming cost V 0 bases and J 3 bases, with 14 bases left between them. This CDR3 has 16 residues. CDR3 bases: TGCGCCAGCAGCCAAGATGTACAGGAAAGCTACTATGGCTACACCTTC. This sequence encodes CASSQDVQESYYGYTF.

The J gene is TRBJ2-3, the V gene TRBV24-1, with D possibly being TRBD1 or TRBD2 (5 bases each). Trimming stripped 10 bases from V and 5 bases from J, with 15 bases between. The CDR3 contains 13 residues. Germline V CDR1 and CDR2: KGHDR, SFDVKD. CDR3 nucleotides: TGTGCCACATCCGGGACGGTGAAAGATACGCAGTATTTT. This translates into CATSGTVKDTQYF.

The chain is built from TRBV3-1 and TRBJ1-6; D gene ambiguous. Germline-derived CDR1 and CDR2 are LGHDT and YNNKEL (reference sequence). CDR3 length equals 13 residues. Trimming shortened V by 1 base and J by 8 bases, and 6 bases separated the two germline ends. The DNA for the CDR3 is TGTGCCAGCAGCCAAGTTGGAGATTCACCCCTCCACTTT. This encodes CASSQVGDSPLHF.

The sample holds a few counts of this clonotype. The rearrangement uses TRBV29-1 and TRBJ1-3; 7 bases are a match to TRBD1. There are 12 residues in the CDR3. Germline values: CDR1 SQVTM, CDR2 ANQGSEA. Unmatched junction bases numbered 3, after V lost 7 bases and J lost 3 bases. CDR3 loop: CSARTGGNTIYF. Here the CDR3 DNA reads TGCAGCGCAAGGACAGGTGGAAACACCATATATTTT.